The rows below give T cell receptor beta chains drawn from one sample of a study of blood T cells in healthy people across ages. One entry per CDR3 protein, called by TCRdb with MiXCR from the 5' RACE reads. This table has around 1,500,000 distinct CDR3 sequences, about 43% appearing once. Sample: blood. The origin of the receptors is a woman younger than 35 in good health. The CDR3 runs from the conserved cysteine through the conserved F or W. D genes are given only for firm matches. Only some rows state a clone size, as once, few, many or a class for expanded clones.

clone_size	d_call	v_call	j_call	cdr3_nt	cdr3_aa
once	TRBD1	TRBV2	TRBJ1-5	TGTGCCAGCAGTGGGACAGGGCGCAATCAGCCCCAGCATTTT	CASSGTGRNQPQHF
NA	NA	TRBV29-1	TRBJ1-1	TGCAGCGCCTACAGGGAGAACACTGAAGCTTTCTTT	CSAYRENTEAFF
few	NA	TRBV5-5	TRBJ1-4	TGTGCCAGCAGCTTCGTCGGGCCAACTAATGAAAAACTGTTTTTT	CASSFVGPTNEKLFF
NA	TRBD2	TRBV4-1	TRBJ2-1	TGCGCCAGCAGCCATGTGCTAGCGGGAGAACAGTTCTTC	CASSHVLAGEQFF
few	TRBD1	TRBV12-3/TRBV12-4	TRBJ1-5	TGTGCCAGCAACCTCTGGGACAGGGAGAATCAGCCCCAGCATTTT	CASNLWDRENQPQHF
few	NA	TRBV3-1	TRBJ2-3	TGTGCCAGCAGCCAAGATCCATACGTCGAGTTCCAGTATTTT	CASSQDPYVEFQYF
NA	TRBD2	TRBV6-1	TRBJ2-5	TGTGCCAGCGGGAACCTAGCGGGAGGGTTAGAGACCCAGTACTTC	CASGNLAGGLETQYF
few	NA	TRBV7-2	TRBJ2-7	TGTGCCAGCAGCTCGGGTATTGGCTCCTACGAGCAGTACTTC	CASSSGIGSYEQYF
few	NA	TRBV7-8	TRBJ1-6	TGTGCCAGCACCTACACTGGGGTTTCGAACTCACCCCTCCACTTT	CASTYTGVSNSPLHF
few	NA	TRBV6-1	TRBJ2-5	TGTGCCAGCACAGAGACACAAGAGGCCCAGTACTTC	CASTETQEAQYF
NA	TRBD2	TRBV3-1	TRBJ2-1	TGTGCCAGCAGCCCCACGGGTAGCGGGGATTACAATGAGCAGTTCTTC	CASSPTGSGDYNEQFF
NA	TRBD1	TRBV6-6	TRBJ2-7	TGTGCCAGCAGTTTCACCTCGGACAGGGCCCGTATTCAGTACTTC	CASSFTSDRARIQYF
few	TRBD1	TRBV12-3/TRBV12-4	TRBJ1-3	TGTGCCAGCAGGGGACAGGGGCGAGACACCATATATTTT	CASRGQGRDTIYF
NA	NA	TRBV7-2	TRBJ2-5	TGTGCCAGCAGCCTCGGGACGGTCCTGGTCCAAGAGACCCAGTACTTC	CASSLGTVLVQETQYF
few	NA	TRBV4-1	TRBJ2-7	TGCGCCAGCAGCCTTATATGGGGGACACTCTACGAGCAGTACTTC	CASSLIWGTLYEQYF
NA	NA	TRBV4-1	TRBJ1-2	TGCGCCAGCAGCCACGGAGGGACCTATGGCTACACCTTC	CASSHGGTYGYTF
few	NA	TRBV6-2/TRBV6-3	TRBJ2-7	TGTGCCAGCAGTTACGGGGTCGAGCAGTACTTC	CASSYGVEQYF
few	NA	TRBV27	TRBJ2-3	TGTGCCAGCAGGGCGGGGACGTCTTTTGACACAGATACGCAGTATTTT	CASRAGTSFDTDTQYF
NA	NA	TRBV4-1	TRBJ2-1	TGCGCCAGCAGCCACCCCGGGCGTGACTCCTACAATGAGCAGTTCTTC	CASSHPGRDSYNEQFF
NA	NA	TRBV20-1	TRBJ1-2	TGCAGTGCTACCAATAACTATGGCTACACCTTC	CSATNNYGYTF
NA	NA	TRBV30	TRBJ2-5	TGTGCCTGGAGTGCCCCCGAGACCCAGTACTTC	CAWSAPETQYF
NA	NA	TRBV29-1	TRBJ1-1	TGCAGCGTTCAATATGGGGCAGGGCCCTCAATGAACACTGAAGCTTTCTTT	CSVQYGAGPSMNTEAFF
NA	NA	TRBV7-2	TRBJ1-3	TGTGCCAGCAGCCCAACAAGGGGGTATGGAAACACCATATATTTT	CASSPTRGYGNTIYF
NA	TRBD2	TRBV3-1	TRBJ2-3	TGTGCCAGCAGCCGATGGCTAGCGGAGAGTGTGGATACGCAGTATTTT	CASSRWLAESVDTQYF
few	NA	TRBV12-3/TRBV12-4	TRBJ1-5	TGTGCCAGCAGCGAGGGGGGGGGCAGGCAGCCCCAGCATTTT	CASSEGGGRQPQHF
few	NA	TRBV6-5	TRBJ2-7	TGTGCCAGCAGCCGCACAGACCACGAGCAGTACTTC	CASSRTDHEQYF
NA	NA	TRBV20-1	TRBJ2-3	TGCAGGGCTATTACAAGCAAGGGCACAGATACGCAGTATTTT	CRAITSKGTDTQYF
NA	TRBD2	TRBV20-1	TRBJ2-4	TGCAGTGCTAGTAAATCTGGGGGGGGATCCAAAAACATTCAGTACTTC	CSASKSGGGSKNIQYF
NA	NA	TRBV27	TRBJ2-7	TGTGCCAGCAGTTTCCAAGGGAGATTGGGCGAGCAGTACTTC	CASSFQGRLGEQYF
NA	TRBD1	TRBV28	TRBJ2-7	TGTGCCAGCAGTTCGGGCAGGGGGCGTCCCTACGAGCAGTACTTC	CASSSGRGRPYEQYF
NA	NA	TRBV28	TRBJ1-5	TGTGCCAGCAGTCCCCCAGGAATTCTGAGGCAGCCCCAGCATTTT	CASSPPGILRQPQHF
NA	NA	TRBV4-1	TRBJ1-6	TGCGCCAGCAGCCAACGCGAGGGGGTTTCACCCCTCCACTTT	CASSQREGVSPLHF
NA	NA	TRBV6-1	TRBJ2-7	TGTGCCAGCAGTGAACCGGGACGGGACTACGAGCAGTACTTC	CASSEPGRDYEQYF
NA	NA	TRBV4-1	TRBJ1-1	TGCGCCAGCAGCCAAGATTTCAAGACAGCCGAAGCTTTCTTT	CASSQDFKTAEAFF
NA	NA	TRBV9	TRBJ2-1	TGTGCCAGCACCCAGGGTGGGGTCTACAATGAGCAGTTCTTC	CASTQGGVYNEQFF
NA	NA	TRBV21-1	TRBJ2-1	TGTGCCAGCAGCAAAGGGCGACTAGCTTGGGATGAGCAGTTCTTC	CASSKGRLAWDEQFF
once	NA	TRBV9	TRBJ1-6	TGTGCCAGCAGCGTTGCAGTCGTAAATTCACCCCTCCACTTT	CASSVAVVNSPLHF
NA	NA	TRBV5-1	TRBJ2-7	TGCGCCAGCAGCACCTCCGGGCATAAGCTCTACGAGCAGTACTTC	CASSTSGHKLYEQYF
NA	NA	TRBV28	TRBJ2-7	TGTGCCAGCAGTTTATTATTGCTTGGGGCAGACAGGAGCGGATTCCACGAGCAGTACTTC	CASSLLLLGADRSGFHEQYF
NA	NA	TRBV7-2	TRBJ1-1	TGTGCCAGCAGCTTAAAGGCGGGGATAGAGGCTTTCTTT	CASSLKAGIEAFF
few	TRBD2	TRBV7-6	TRBJ2-3	TGTGCCAGCAGCTTAGGAAGTAGCGGGATTACAGATACGCAGTATTTT	CASSLGSSGITDTQYF
few	NA	TRBV11-1	TRBJ2-7	TGTGCCAGCAGCTCGGCCCTCCGCTGGGAGCAGTACTTC	CASSSALRWEQYF
NA	TRBD1	TRBV11-2	TRBJ2-5	TGTGCCAGCAGCTTACCGGGACAGGGGGCGGATAAGTACTTC	CASSLPGQGADKYF
once	NA	TRBV7-7	TRBJ2-1	TGTGCTAGCAGCTTAGTTCTGGACCCCTACAATGAGCAGTTCTTC	CASSLVLDPYNEQFF
few	TRBD2	TRBV12-3/TRBV12-4	TRBJ2-1	TGTGCCAGCAGAGCGACACCGTACGGGCCTAGCGGCTTAAATGAGCAGTTCTTC	CASRATPYGPSGLNEQFF
NA	NA	TRBV2	TRBJ1-2	TGTGCCAGCAGACAGTATGGCTACACCTTC	CASRQYGYTF
NA	TRBD1	TRBV6-5	TRBJ1-2	TGTGCCAGCTCCGCTCAGGGGGTCGATGGCTACACCTTC	CASSAQGVDGYTF
NA	TRBD1	TRBV12-3/TRBV12-4	TRBJ2-7	TGTGCCAGCAGGAACCCCGGGACAGGGGTCGAGCAGTACTTC	CASRNPGTGVEQYF
NA	TRBD2	TRBV27	TRBJ2-7	TGTGCCAGCAGTCCTCAACCGGGACTAGATCCCGAGCAGTACTTC	CASSPQPGLDPEQYF
NA	NA	TRBV20-1	TRBJ1-5	TGCAGTGCGGCACAGGCGGTTGACAGCAATCAGCCCCAGCATTTT	CSAAQAVDSNQPQHF
few	NA	TRBV4-2	TRBJ2-7	TGTGCCAGCAGCCAAGGCTGGAGCGGTAGCTCCTACGAGCAGTACTTC	CASSQGWSGSSYEQYF
NA	TRBD1	TRBV9	TRBJ2-1	TGTGCCAGCAGCGTAAGGACCGGGACAGGGTACAATGAGCAGTTCTTC	CASSVRTGTGYNEQFF
many	TRBD2	TRBV10-3	TRBJ2-1	TGTGCCATCAGTGAGTTAGCGGGAGCGGGGAATGAGCAGTTCTTC	CAISELAGAGNEQFF
NA	NA	TRBV15	TRBJ1-3	TGTGCCACCAGTGCCGGGAGGGGGGTTAAAACTTCTGGAAACACCATATATTTT	CATSAGRGVKTSGNTIYF
NA	NA	TRBV2	TRBJ1-5	TGTGCCAGCAGTGGGGCACAACGGAGCAATCAGCCCCAGCATTTT	CASSGAQRSNQPQHF